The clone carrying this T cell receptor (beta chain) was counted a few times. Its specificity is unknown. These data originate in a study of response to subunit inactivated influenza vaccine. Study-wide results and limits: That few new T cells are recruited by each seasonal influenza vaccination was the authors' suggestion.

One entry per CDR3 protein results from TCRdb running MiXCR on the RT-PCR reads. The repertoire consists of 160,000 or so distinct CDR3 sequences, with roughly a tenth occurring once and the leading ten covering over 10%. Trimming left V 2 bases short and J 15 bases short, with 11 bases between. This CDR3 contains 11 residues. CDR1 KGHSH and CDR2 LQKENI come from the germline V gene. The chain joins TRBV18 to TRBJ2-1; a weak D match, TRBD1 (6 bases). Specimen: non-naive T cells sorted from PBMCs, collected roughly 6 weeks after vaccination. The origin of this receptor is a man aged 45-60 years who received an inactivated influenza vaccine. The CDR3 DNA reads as TGTGCCAGCTCACCAGGGACAAATGGGTTCTTC. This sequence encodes CASSPGTNGFF.